Below, 10 T cell receptor beta chains from the same sample are listed, as sequenced in a study of blood T cell repertoires in COVID-19 (dated by TCRdb to the early 2020s). Library method: the immunoSEQ multiplex PCR assay. TCRdb mirrors the immuneACCESS table, restricted to in-frame sequences. Some clones are absent from its copies; in checked studies, under half trace to an unresolved V gene, and the reason for the others is unknown. Within this sample are 300,000 to 350,000 clones, with approximately 85% of them counted one time only. The ten most abundant clones make up over 2% of the sample. Sequenced sample: PBMCs or T cells enriched from blood (not recorded which). All receptors derive from a man aged 25-45 years who had recovered from COVID-19.

The V call is TRBV9, the J call TRBJ2-3; 7 positions agree with TRBD2. There are 15 residues in the CDR3. Germline CDR1 and CDR2: SGDLS and YYNGEE. With 4 bases clipped from V and 5 bases from J, the junction kept 10 bases outside the gene matches. CDR3 coding DNA: TGTGCCAGCAGCCCCCCCGGGGGGAGCCGAGATACGCAGTATTTT. Translating it yields CASSPPGGSRDTQYF.

The genes are TRBV7-2 and TRBJ1-6; no definite D call. In germline, CDR1 is SGHTA, CDR2 FQGNSA. This CDR3 is 14 amino acids long. Trimming pared 0 bases from V and 9 bases from J, leaving 9 bases between. The CDR3 region has the DNA TGTGCCAGCAGCTTAGCGGCAGAGGTTTCACCCCTCCACTTT. This gives the protein CASSLAAEVSPLHF.

CDR3 coding DNA: TGTGCCAGCAGTTTCCCGACAGCGCGAGGAGTTAAAGAGACCCAGTACTTC. Its protein product is CASSFPTARGVKETQYF. The rearrangement links TRBV6-2 or TRBV6-3 to TRBJ2-5, with D possibly matching TRBD1 (5 bases). CDR3 size: 17 residues. Trimming removed 4 bases at V and 3 bases at J, with 21 bases between. Germline V gene lookup returns CDR1 MNHEY and CDR2 SVGEGT.

The chain uses TRBV7-2 and TRBJ1-3, with D perhaps TRBD1 (5 bases). This CDR3 has 14 amino acids. V dropped 5 bases and J dropped 8 bases, with 16 bases sitting between them. Germline CDR1 is SGHTA and CDR2 is FQGNSA. For the CDR3, the DNA is TGTGCCAGCAGCCCGGGGGGTCAGGGTTACACCATATATTTT. Encoded protein: CASSPGGQGYTIYF.

The chain combines TRBV11-2 with TRBJ2-1, with 7 bases that match TRBD2. Germline lookup yields CDR1 SGHAT and CDR2 FQNNGV. V was clipped by 2 bases and J by 4 bases; unmatched bases: 8. This CDR3 is 16 amino acids long. The CDR3: CASSLRSSGAYNEQFF. The CDR3 DNA follows: TGTGCCAGCAGCTTACGAAGCAGCGGGGCTTACAATGAGCAGTTCTTC.

In regard to this clone: The DNA is omitted, as the CDR3 cannot be located on it reliably, and the CDR3 follows TCRdb's listing. This sequence joins TRBV11-2 and TRBJ2-3; TRBD1, the D gene given by the table, was not confirmed from the DNA. Looked up from germline, CDR1 is SGHAT and CDR2 is FQNNGV. The CDR3 is 17 residues long, ends included. CDR3 sequence: CATGTQIRSILAQALYF.

This clone appeared a single time. The genes are TRBV4-2 and TRBJ2-4; 7 bases map to TRBD2. The CDR3 sequence is 16 residues long. In germline, CDR1 is LGHNA, CDR2 YNFKEQ. The ends lost 0 bases at V and 8 bases at J; junction bases unmatched: 10. The CDR3 sequence: CASSQEGEGSWDIQYF. The CDR3 nucleotides read TGTGCCAGCAGCCAAGAGGGGGAGGGTAGCTGGGACATTCAGTACTTC.

The chain has TRBV5-4 and TRBJ2-2; D is possibly TRBD1 (5 bases). CDR1 SGHNT and CDR2 YYREEE come from the germline V gene (reference sequence). This CDR3 is built from 17 residues. V lost 4 bases, J lost 0 bases, and 16 bases lay in between. The CDR3 reads CASSPGGAASNTGELFF. CDR3 nucleotide sequence: TGTGCCAGCAGCCCGGGTGGGGCAGCCTCGAACACCGGGGAGCTGTTTTTT.

V is TRBV9 and J is TRBJ2-6, with TRBD1 matching 8 bases. The CDR3 spans 18 residues. The V gene's germline CDR1 is SGDLS and CDR2 YYNGEE. V dropped 3 bases and J dropped 1; count of bases not matched to a gene: 9. For the CDR3, the DNA is TGTGCCAGCAGCGCCCGGACAGGGTCCGTTTCTGGGGCCAACGTCCTGACTTTC. Protein sequence: CASSARTGSVSGANVLTF.

Only one count was recorded for this clone. The V call is TRBV7-3, the J call TRBJ2-3, with D possibly being TRBD2 (6 bases). Trimming took 5 bases from V and 3 from J, leaving 15 bases between them. The CDR3 totals 15 residues. Germline CDR1 is SGHTA and CDR2 is FQGTGA. The CDR3 here is CASSPGGYPTDTQYF. The CDR3 DNA is TGTGCCAGCAGCCCCGGGGGTTATCCGACAGATACGCAGTATTTT. Using reference TRBV7-3 and TRBJ2-3 for the parts outside the CDR3, the full variable domain is GAGVSQTPSNKVTEKGKYVELRCDPISGHTALYWYRQSLGQGPEFLIYFQGTGAADDSGLPNDRFFAVRPEGSVSTLKIQRTERGDSAVYLCASSPGGYPTDTQYFGPGTRLTVL.